The 25 T cell receptor beta chains reported below all come from one sample, sequenced in a study of cytomegalovirus exposure and HLA in healthy donors. PCR was performed using 60 Vbeta and 13 Jbeta primers. Assay used: immunoSEQ multiplex PCR; TCRdb lists only in-frame clones, some missing. The sample carries 150,000 to 190,000 clones, approximately 72% recorded once. Sequencing was carried out using PBMCs. These receptors were taken from a man aged 18-30 years in good health and CMV-seronegative.

The chain joins TRBV11-2 to TRBJ1-1; 7 bases map to TRBD1. The germline CDR1 and CDR2 sequences are SGHAT and FQNNGV. J lost 5 bases, V lost 4 bases, and 16 bases had no gene match. The CDR3 totals 17 residues. For the CDR3, the DNA is TGTGCCAGCAGCTCCTCAGGGGGGATATTTGGAACAACTGAAGCTTTCTTT. This sequence encodes CASSSSGGIFGTTEAFF. Together with reference TRBV11-2 and TRBJ1-1, the CDR3 gives the full variable domain: EAGVAQSPRYKIIEKRQSVAFWCNPISGHATLYWYQQILGQGPKLLIQFQNNGVVDDSQLPKDRFSAERLKGVDSTLKIQPAKLEDSAVYLCASSSSGGIFGTTEAFFGQGTRLTVV.

The chain joins TRBV6-5 to TRBJ2-3, with no clear D. V lost 5 bases, J lost 3 bases, and 9 bases lay in between. This CDR3 contains 13 residues. Germline V lookup: CDR1 MNHEY, CDR2 SVGAGI. CDR3 sequence: CASSHRVTDTQYF. The CDR3 region has the DNA TGTGCCAGCAGTCACCGGGTTACAGATACGCAGTATTTT.

In the case of this clone: At one end the junction does not follow the germline gene, possibly because of a read error. The rearrangement links TRBV4-1 to TRBJ2-7, with 7 bases that match TRBD1. The germline V gene encodes CDR1 MGHRA and CDR2 YSYEKL. This CDR3 is 16 amino acids long. CDR3 amino acids: CASSQDGSGTAYVQYF. The CDR3 nucleotides read TGCGCCAGCAGCCAAGATGGGTCCGGGACAGCCTACGTGCAGTACTTC.

This clone is a singleton in its sample. The chain is built from TRBV7-2 and TRBJ2-6; D gene uncertain. CDR1 and CDR2 (germline): SGHTA, FQGNSA. V was shortened by 3 bases and J by 4 bases, with 4 bases between the two germline ends. CDR3 size: 13 residues. DNA for the CDR3: TGTGCCAGCAGCTTCCGGGGGGCCAACGTCCTGACTTTC. Translated, it gives CASSFRGANVLTF. Complete variable domain (other parts from reference TRBV7-2 and TRBJ2-6): GAGVSQSPSNKVTEKGKDVELRCDPISGHTALYWYRQSLGQGLEFLIYFQGNSAPDKSGLPSDRFSAERTGGSVSTLTIQRTQQEDSAVYLCASSFRGANVLTFGAGSRLTVL.

J is TRBJ2-5 and V is TRBV7-9; 7 bases agree with TRBD1. The CDR3 is 17 residues long. Unmatched junction bases numbered 14, after V lost 3 bases and J lost 4 bases. Germline lookup yields CDR1 SEHNR and CDR2 FQNEAQ (reference sequence). CDR3 in amino acids: CASSFHRGLGGGETQYF. The CDR3 DNA is TGTGCCAGCAGCTTCCACAGGGGATTAGGAGGTGGAGAGACCCAGTACTTC.

The rearrangement joins TRBV2 to TRBJ1-6, with 7 bases lining up with TRBD1. The V gene end was trimmed by 7 bases and the J gene end by 10 bases; junction bases not matched to a gene: 10. Germline CDR1 is SNHLY and CDR2 is FYNNEI. CDR3 length equals 14 residues. The CDR3 nucleotides read TGTGCCAGCAAATTAGACAGGGTGGCCTCACCCCTCCACTTT. Protein sequence: CASKLDRVASPLHF.

This clone appeared a few times. The V call is TRBV4-3, the J call TRBJ1-4; TRBD1 matches at 9 bases. From germline, CDR1 is LGHNA and CDR2 YSLEER. V shed 4 bases and J 5 bases; nucleotides not matched to a gene: 5. The CDR3 covers 15 residues. CDR3 in amino acids: CASSREGTGNEKLFF. The CDR3 DNA sequence: TGCGCCAGCAGCCGGGAGGGGACAGGGAATGAAAAACTGTTTTTT.

The chain recombines TRBV14 with TRBJ1-2; a weak D match, TRBD1 (6 bases). This CDR3 comprises 13 residues. The V and J ends lost 0 bases and 7 bases respectively, with 9 bases between them. Germline-derived CDR1 and CDR2 are SGHDN and FVKESK. For the CDR3, the DNA is TGTGCCAGCAGCCAAGATCGACAGGCTGGCTACACCTTC. Protein product: CASSQDRQAGYTF.

V gene TRBV19 combines with J gene TRBJ1-2; D remains ambiguous. Deletions cut 6 bases from V and 3 bases from J, with 8 bases between. CDR1 and CDR2 from the germline V gene are LNHDA and SQIVND (reference sequence). The CDR3 runs 12 residues. The CDR3 protein is CASRVGDYGYTF. CDR3 sequence (DNA): TGTGCCAGTAGGGTGGGAGACTATGGCTACACCTTC.

The CDR3 DNA is TGTGCCAGCAGCCAGACTAGCCCTATACGCGAGCAGTACTTC. It translates to CASSQTSPIREQYF. The chain couples TRBV6-1 to TRBJ2-7, with 7 bases lining up with TRBD2. The CDR3 is 14 amino acids. Germline assignment: CDR1 MNHNS and CDR2 SASEGT. V shed 6 bases and J 6 bases; nucleotides not matched to a gene: 11.

This rearrangement joins TRBV5-4 to TRBJ2-4; the match to TRBD1 covers 9 bases. With V trimmed by 4 bases and J by 2 bases, 7 bases remained unmatched. CDR3 length: 16 residues. In germline, CDR1 is SGHNT, CDR2 YYREEE (reference sequence). The CDR3 nucleotides read TGTGCCAGCAGCCCCGGACAGGGGTGGACCAAAAACATTCAGTACTTC. Translating gives CASSPGQGWTKNIQYF.

The rearrangement joins TRBV5-4 to TRBJ2-3; 9 bases agree with TRBD2. The germline V gene encodes CDR1 SGHNT and CDR2 YYREEE (reference sequence). Trimming cost V 5 bases and J 4 bases; bases outside gene matches: 8. CDR3 length: 15 residues. The CDR3 DNA follows: TGTGCCAGCAGTCCCCCACAGCGGGAGGCAGATACGCAGTATTTT. This translates into CASSPPQREADTQYF. The entire variable domain, with the rest obtained from reference TRBV5-4 and TRBJ2-3, is as follows: ETGVTQSPTHLIKTRGQQVTLRCSSQSGHNTVSWYQQALGQGPQFIFQYYREEENGRGNFPPRFSGLQFPNYSSELNVNALELDDSALYLCASSPPQREADTQYFGPGTRLTVL.

The rearrangement links TRBV10-3 to TRBJ2-4; D perhaps matches TRBD2 (5 bases). Per germline, CDR1 ENHRY and CDR2 SYGVKD. This CDR3 spans 17 amino acids. Trimming stripped 2 bases from V and 0 bases from J, with 14 bases between. CDR3 in DNA: TGTGCCATCAGTGAGGGCCCTAGAGCGGTAGCCAAAAACATTCAGTACTTC. This codes for CAISEGPRAVAKNIQYF.

The CDR3 region has the DNA TGTGCCAGCAGTTTAACCGGGACACTCTATGGCTACACCTTC. This sequence encodes CASSLTGTLYGYTF. The chain couples TRBV27 to TRBJ1-2; the D gene is possibly TRBD1 (6 bases). V lost 2 bases and J 4 bases, leaving 11 bases between the germline ends. The CDR3 runs to 14 residues. Per the germline V gene, CDR1 is MNHEY and CDR2 is SMNVEV (reference sequence).

The chain has TRBV27 and TRBJ2-1; 8 bases line up with TRBD1. The CDR3 runs to 14 residues. Germline trimming cut 5 bases from V and 2 bases from J; bases unmatched to any gene: 2. Germline V gene sequence: CDR1 MNHEY, CDR2 SMNVEV (reference sequence). This chain's CDR3 is CASSPGGPYNEQFF. The CDR3 DNA is TGTGCCAGCAGTCCAGGGGGCCCCTACAATGAGCAGTTCTTC.

This clone has only a few counts. The rearrangement links TRBV7-9 to TRBJ2-3, with 7 bases aligning to TRBD1. Germline trimming cut 5 bases from V and 7 bases from J; bases unmatched to any gene: 12. The CDR3 loop spans 15 amino acids. Germline CDR1 is SEHNR and CDR2 is FQNEAQ (reference sequence). CDR3 bases: TGTGCCAGCAGCCTCGGGACAGACACCTCCAATACGCAGTATTTT. Translation: CASSLGTDTSNTQYF.

This clone was observed a single time. The genes are TRBV6-5 and TRBJ1-2, with D tentatively TRBD1 (6 bases). V was shortened by 6 bases and J by 7 bases, with 18 bases between the two germline ends. This CDR3 contains 14 residues. Per the germline V gene, CDR1 is MNHEY and CDR2 is SVGAGI. The CDR3 is CASSTDRDIGGYTF. In nucleotides, the CDR3 is TGTGCCAGCAGCACAGACCGGGACATCGGTGGCTACACCTTC.

The rearrangement uses TRBV5-4 and TRBJ1-4, with a possible D match to TRBD1 (5 bases). Trimming left V 3 bases short and J 3 bases short, with 18 bases between. Germline CDR1 reads SGHNT; CDR2 reads YYREEE (reference sequence). The CDR3 has 17 residues. In DNA, the CDR3 is TGTGCCAGCAGCTCAGGTGCAGGGTCCGCGGCTAATGAAAAACTGTTTTTT. Its translation: CASSSGAGSAANEKLFF.

The chain combines TRBV4-3 with TRBJ1-1; 7 nucleotides line up with TRBD1. The V and J ends lost 3 bases and 1 base, in that order; junction bases with no gene match: 8. CDR3 length: 16 residues. Germline CDR1 LGHNA, CDR2 YSLEER. The CDR3 is CASSQTLGGANTEAFF. As DNA, the CDR3 is TGCGCCAGCAGCCAGACCCTAGGGGGCGCGAACACTGAAGCTTTCTTT.

The rearrangement links TRBV18 to TRBJ1-1; D uncertain. The CDR3 loop spans 12 amino acids. The V gene lost 1 base and the J gene lost 4 bases, with 4 bases spanning the gap. Germline-derived CDR1 and CDR2 are KGHSH and LQKENI. The CDR3: CASSPRVTEAFF. The CDR3 coding sequence is TGTGCCAGCTCACCACGCGTCACTGAAGCTTTCTTT.

The CDR3, as DNA: TGTGCCAGCAGGGAGACAGGGATGGACGGGGAGCTGTTTTTT. Residues: CASRETGMDGELFF. The chain joins TRBV6-5 to TRBJ2-2, with 7 bases lining up with TRBD1. Germline-derived CDR1 and CDR2 are MNHEY and SVGAGI. V lost 6 bases, J lost 7 bases, and 8 bases stayed unmatched. This CDR3 has 14 amino acids.

This clone has just one count. The chain links TRBV6-1 to TRBJ1-5, with D hard to call. Germline CDR1 and CDR2: MNHNS and SASEGT. V lost 4 bases to trimming and J lost 5 bases, with 6 bases between them. This CDR3 comprises 12 residues. CDR3 sequence: CASSAGYQPQHF. CDR3 DNA: TGTGCCAGCAGTGCGGGTTATCAGCCCCAGCATTTT.

The chain couples TRBV7-2 to TRBJ2-3, with D possibly TRBD1 on 5 matching bases. Trimming removed 1 base at V and 6 bases at J, with 14 bases between. The germline V gene has CDR1 SGHTA and CDR2 FQGNSA. There are 15 residues in the CDR3. CDR3 nucleotides: TGTGCCAGCAGCTTAGGGGATCAGGGATTGGATACGCAGTATTTT. Protein: CASSLGDQGLDTQYF.

The V gene is TRBV2, the J gene TRBJ2-1, with D perhaps matching TRBD1 (6 bases). Between the trimmed V and J ends, which lost 8 bases and 12 bases, there was a span of 23 bases. Germline CDR1 reads SNHLY; CDR2 reads FYNNEI. The CDR3 is made up of 14 amino acids. CDR3 sequence reads: CASHEQWGLERQFF. The DNA of the CDR3 is TGTGCCAGCCACGAGCAGTGGGGGCTGGAGCGGCAGTTCTTC.

The rearrangement joins TRBV2 to TRBJ1-1; 8 nucleotides line up with TRBD1. Germline V gene sequence: CDR1 SNHLY, CDR2 FYNNEI. There are 15 residues in the CDR3. The junction had 6 bases not matched to a gene; V was cut back by 5 bases and J by 1 base. CDR3 sequence reads: CASSNNRGGNTEAFF. As DNA, the CDR3 is TGTGCCAGCAGTAATAACAGGGGGGGGAACACTGAAGCTTTCTTT.